The rows below give T cell receptor beta chains drawn from one sample of a study of CXCR3-negative and CXCR3-positive naive CD8 T cells. TCRdb reworked the 5' RACE reads into one entry per CDR3 protein, no DNA. Recorded for this sample: 140,000 to 150,000 distinct CDR3 sequences. What was sequenced was naive CXCR3+ CD8+ T cells from blood. These TCRs come from a human donor in good health. Some clones in this sample may be carry-over from other donors' samples. Each CDR3 is given with its conserved first and last residue. Each record gives: V gene, J gene, CDR3 protein.

>TRBV28|TRBJ2-1
CATLGGDEQFF
>TRBV6-5|TRBJ1-1
CASSYSGSPEAFF
>TRBV7-6|TRBJ2-2
CASSLEQSNTGELFF
>TRBV2|TRBJ2-1
CASKSGTSGYNEQFF
>TRBV7-9|TRBJ1-6
CASSLARDLGLGSPLHF
>TRBV7-2|TRBJ2-3
CASSSRKTDTQYF
>TRBV28|TRBJ1-5
CASSFPGDNQPQHF
>TRBV7-9|TRBJ2-7
CASSPPGLGKGSYEQYF
>TRBV14|TRBJ2-3
CASSQGDYSTDTQYF
>TRBV19|TRBJ2-5
CASQNRWETQYF
>TRBV14|TRBJ2-1
CASSQPGGEQFF
>TRBV19|TRBJ2-1
CASSIRGSNEQFF
>TRBV20-1|TRBJ2-1
CSAREQYNEQFF
>TRBV6-6|TRBJ2-2
CASSYGGAGELFF
>TRBV7-9|TRBJ1-1
CASSLGSGVTEAFF
>TRBV29-1|TRBJ2-7
CGVDLGGEQYF
>TRBV7-2|TRBJ2-3
CASSLARSSTDTQYF
>TRBV7-2|TRBJ2-1
CASSRASVNEQFF
>TRBV5-1|TRBJ2-7
CASSLVPSESSYEQYF
>TRBV12-3/TRBV12-4|TRBJ1-1
CASSPWAPAGGMNTEAFF
>TRBV28|TRBJ2-2
CASKPPQDPNTGELFF
>TRBV27|TRBJ2-1
CASSLRDIREQFF
>TRBV9|TRBJ2-1
CASSTSQGTNEQFF
>TRBV20-1|TRBJ2-3
CSAEDMGGTTDTQYF
>TRBV4-3|TRBJ1-1
CASSQESTGWLHTEAFF
>TRBV5-1|TRBJ2-1
CASSLAGKRELWTAYNEQFF
>TRBV20-1|TRBJ1-1
CSARTTQRAYMNTEAFF
>TRBV28|TRBJ2-5
CASSLGQGRPQETQYF
>TRBV5-1|TRBJ1-1
CASSFSGVEAFF
>TRBV28|TRBJ1-4
CASRLQGANEKLFF
>TRBV10-3|TRBJ2-7
CAISELETLSYEQYF
>TRBV7-3|TRBJ2-2
CASSYTSGRALTGELFF
>TRBV5-6|TRBJ2-7
CASSFFQSEQYF
>TRBV11-2|TRBJ2-1
CASSLGSGYDYNEQFF
>TRBV20-1|TRBJ2-7
CSAGTGHEQYF
>TRBV7-3|TRBJ2-5
CASSPLWVPGKETQYF
>TRBV6-2/TRBV6-3|TRBJ1-1
CASSYSRREGFF
>TRBV29-1|TRBJ2-2
CSVTISGSETGELFF
>TRBV29-1|TRBJ2-3
CSVAGQGTDTQYF